This TCR beta chain comes out of a study of T-cell memory formation after mild COVID-19. This clonotype appeared a few times. CDR3 length equals 15 residues. V lost 1 base and J lost 3; bases outside the gene matches: 3. Germline V lookup: CDR1 SGHTA, CDR2 FQGNSA. A single record per CDR3 protein comes from TCRdb applying MiXCR to the 5' RACE reads. The sample shows 550,000 to 650,000 distinct CDR3 sequences, around 15% of them seen only once. The source material was PBMCs or a T cell subset sorted from them (not recorded which). The rearrangement joins TRBV7-2 to TRBJ2-7, with TRBD2 matching over 10 bases. This TCR was recovered from an adult woman who had mild COVID-19 (a few samples of this study predate the infection). Cell type and time point are not known. The CDR3 loop is CASSLGKREGYEQYF. The CDR3 DNA is TGTGCCAGCAGCTTAGGGAAGCGGGAGGGCTACGAGCAGTACTTC. Filled out from reference TRBV7-2 and TRBJ2-7, the complete variable domain reads GAGVSQSPSNKVTEKGKDVELRCDPISGHTALYWYRQSLGQGLEFLIYFQGNSAPDKSGLPSDRFSAERTGGSVSTLTIQRTQQEDSAVYLCASSLGKREGYEQYFGPGTRLTVT.